This T cell receptor beta chain was sequenced during a study of control samples from healthy donors and cancer patients. Profiling relied on immunoSEQ multiplex PCR, and the TCRdb table lists in-frame clones only, not all of them. The sample yields 13,000 or so clones, around nine tenths seen once. The origin of this receptor is a male donor with melanoma. Source material: formalin-fixed, paraffin-embedded tissue.

The CDR3 is CASSPGTVFYGYTF. The CDR3 DNA reads TGTGCCAGCAGCCCCGGGACAGTGTTCTATGGCTACACCTTC. The V and J genes are TRBV6-2 or TRBV6-3 and TRBJ1-2, with TRBD1 identical over 7 bases. The CDR3 runs to 14 residues. V shed 6 bases and J 4 bases; nucleotides not matched to a gene: 8. Germline V gene data show CDR1 as MNHEY and CDR2 as SVGEGT.